This TCR beta chain was identified during a study of blood T cell repertoires in COVID-19. This clone was seen a single time. Other nucleotide sequences in the sample specify the same CDR3. V shed 4 bases, J shed 1 base, and the junction held 3 bases outside the gene matches. This CDR3 spans 15 amino acids. Germline V lookup: CDR1 MGHRA, CDR2 YSYEKL. TCRdb's table, derived via immunoSEQ multiplex PCR, lists solely in-frame clones and lacks some. The profile covers approximately 65,000 clones, with 65% to 85% appearing a single time and 3.8% taken by the ten largest. Sequencing was carried out using PBMCs or T cells enriched from blood (not recorded which). This receptor was obtained from a woman in her thirties or forties with acute COVID-19. This rearrangement joins TRBV4-1 to TRBJ2-3; 9 bases fit TRBD2. The CDR3 DNA reads TGCGCCAGCAGCCTGAGACTAGCGGGCACAGATACGCAGTATTTT. It encodes CASSLRLAGTDTQYF.